Below are 7 T cell receptor beta chains sequenced from a single sample in a study of cytomegalovirus exposure and HLA in healthy donors (dated by TCRdb to 2015 to 2018). The method behind the library was the immunoSEQ multiplex PCR assay. For the multiplex PCR, a mixture combining 60 forward primers for TCR Vbeta segments and 13 reverse primers for TCR Jbeta segments was used. Sourced from immuneACCESS, this table was stored by TCRdb with only in-frame sequences that have V and J called. A share of the clones is absent; for the studies checked, an unresolved V gene accounts for under half, and the remainder has no known explanation. Here the sample has 200,000 to 250,000 clones; about 72% occur a single time. The ten biggest clones cover 3% to 4% of the sample. Sequencing was done on a sample of PBMCs. The receptors derive from a male donor in good health and CMV-seronegative.

This chain connects TRBV7-3 to TRBJ2-1; 7 bases are shared with TRBD2. CDR1 is SGHTA, CDR2 FQGTGA, per germline. This CDR3 is built from 16 residues. J gave up 2 bases and V 2 bases, and 6 bases lay outside the gene matches. CDR3 DNA sequence: TGTGCCAGCAGCTTACTCAGCGGGATCCCCTACAATGAGCAGTTCTTC. Protein product: CASSLLSGIPYNEQFF. The full variable domain, its missing parts supplied by reference TRBV7-3 and TRBJ2-1, is GAGVSQTPSNKVTEKGKYVELRCDPISGHTALYWYRQSLGQGPEFLIYFQGTGAADDSGLPNDRFFAVRPEGSVSTLKIQRTERGDSAVYLCASSLLSGIPYNEQFFGPGTRLTVL.

This chain links TRBV10-3 with TRBJ2-7; 7 nucleotides align to TRBD1. The CDR3 length is 15 residues. Germline V gene lookup returns CDR1 ENHRY and CDR2 SYGVKD. After removal of 0 bases from V and 2 bases from J, the junction contained 4 bases not matched to a gene. This chain's CDR3 is CAISESGQAAYEQYF. Here the CDR3 DNA reads TGTGCCATCAGTGAGTCAGGACAGGCCGCCTACGAGCAGTACTTC.

The V gene is TRBV5-1, the J gene TRBJ2-5; D unclear. V lost 0 bases, J lost 2 bases, and 8 bases lay in between. This CDR3 is 14 amino acids long. CDR1 is SGHRS and CDR2 is YFSETQ in the germline V gene. Written as DNA, the CDR3 is TGCGCCAGCAGCTTGGAACCTACGCAAGAGACCCAGTACTTC. Its translation: CASSLEPTQETQYF.

The chain links TRBV6-6 to TRBJ1-3, with 7 bases identical to TRBD1. The CDR3 covers 16 residues. Germline loops: CDR1 MNHNY, CDR2 SVGAGI (reference sequence). The V and J ends lost 6 bases and 1 base, in that order; junction bases with no gene match: 9. CDR3 nucleotide sequence: TGTGCCAGCAGCCTCAGACAGGGCTCATCTGGAAACACCATATATTTT. Its protein product is CASSLRQGSSGNTIYF.

The rearrangement links TRBV6-5 to TRBJ2-7; D is ambiguous. CDR3 length: 14 residues. Germline CDR1 and CDR2: MNHEY and SVGAGI. The germline V and J ends were trimmed by 3 bases and 4 bases, with 13 bases remaining between them. Written as DNA, the CDR3 is TGTGCCAGCAGTTATGCGGCGGCCGGGTACGAGCAGTACTTC. It encodes CASSYAAAGYEQYF.

This clone was detected only once. This sequence joins TRBV28 and TRBJ1-5, with TRBD1 identical over 8 bases. This CDR3 has 20 amino acids. Germline V gene sequence: CDR1 MDHEN, CDR2 SYDVKM. Trimming cost V 2 bases and J 2 bases; bases outside gene matches: 17. The DNA of the CDR3 is TGTGCCAGCAGTTTAACTAATCAGGGGGCCAACATTATGGGCAATCAGCCCCAGCATTTT. It yields the protein CASSLTNQGANIMGNQPQHF.

The chain uses TRBV11-3 and TRBJ2-7; TRBD2 agrees at 11 bases. V shed 5 bases and J 5 bases; nucleotides not matched to a gene: 8. This CDR3 has 15 residues. CDR1 and CDR2 (germline): SGHNT, YENEEA. The CDR3 reads CASSPGLAAEHEQYF. CDR3 bases: TGTGCCAGCAGCCCGGGACTAGCGGCCGAGCACGAGCAGTACTTC.